This TCR beta chain was documented in a study of siplizumab effects on memory and regulatory T cells. Study-wide findings and caveats: Siplizumab, the agent tested, significantly reduced alloreactive sequences traceable to unstimulated CD4+ memory cells. No naive or memory phenotype could be assigned to roughly 80-97% of proliferating clones. Proliferating Tregs taken from siplizumab cultures were not shown to have a confirmed suppressive function. Few alloreactive clones mapped to unstimulated subsets.

Note on this clone: Its cognate antigen is unknown.

J was trimmed by 3 bases and V by 5 bases; bases with no gene match: 3. Germline V gives CDR1 SGHVS, CDR2 FNYEAQ. This CDR3 has 15 residues. Repertoires were generated with immunoSEQ multiplex PCR, while TCRdb's copy carries only in-frame clones and drops some. The sample carries roughly 93,000 clones, 85% to 95% recorded once. This clonotype was sampled from a human donor in good health. V usage is TRBV7-6 and J usage is TRBJ2-2; TRBD1 matches at 10 bases. What was sequenced was non-Treg CD4+ T cells sorted from blood. The CDR3 spells CASSRTGGYTGELFF. The CDR3 DNA reads TGTGCCAGCAGCCGGACAGGGGGGTACACCGGGGAGCTGTTTTTT.